Listed below are T cell receptor beta chains from one sample, sequenced in a study of CD8+ T cells in alopecia areata. Data came from immunoSEQ multiplex PCR; TCRdb stores just in-frame clones and leaves some out. The table has around 80,000 clones, about 53% seen once. The sequenced sample consisted of NKG2D-high CD8+ T cells sorted from blood. The receptors were sampled from a human donor with alopecia areata. Both conserved end residues are part of each CDR3. A D gene is named only where the DNA matches it firmly. Size tells how often a clone was seen (once, few, many) or the class of an expanded clone, and some rows leave it out.

length: 15
D: NA
V: TRBV27
size: NA
J: TRBJ2-2
DNA: TGTGCCAGCAGCCGTGGGGAGCCCAACACCGGGGAGCTGTTTTTT
CDR3: CASSRGEPNTGELFF

length: 13
D: TRBD1
V: TRBV29-1
size: few
J: TRBJ2-7
DNA: TGCAGCGTGAGACGGGACAGCTCCTACGAGCAGTACTTC
CDR3: CSVRRDSSYEQYF

length: 12
D: NA
V: TRBV13
size: once
J: TRBJ1-6
DNA: TGTGCCAGCAGCCCGGGAGGGTCACCCCTCCACTTT
CDR3: CASSPGGSPLHF

length: 16
D: TRBD2
V: TRBV30
size: NA
J: TRBJ2-3
DNA: TGTGCCTGGAGTGTACTAGTTAGCGGGGGAGGTGATACGCAGTATTTT
CDR3: CAWSVLVSGGGDTQYF

length: 13
D: NA
V: TRBV29-1
size: NA
J: TRBJ1-2
DNA: TGCAGCGTTGAATCAGGGTCTGGTCGGGGCTACACCTTC
CDR3: CSVESGSGRGYTF

length: 13
D: TRBD2
V: TRBV29-1
size: NA
J: TRBJ2-1
DNA: TGCAGCGTTACTAGCGGGAGTTCGCTTGAGCAGTTCTTC
CDR3: CSVTSGSSLEQFF

length: 15
D: TRBD1
V: TRBV6-5
size: once
J: TRBJ1-2
DNA: TGTGCCAGCAGTTACGGGGAACAGGGGGCCTCTGGCTACACCTTC
CDR3: CASSYGEQGASGYTF

length: 14
D: NA
V: TRBV23-1
size: few
J: TRBJ1-5
DNA: TGCGCCAGCAGTCAATCCAAGAGGGACCAGCCCCAGCATTTT
CDR3: CASSQSKRDQPQHF

length: 13
D: NA
V: TRBV5-6
size: NA
J: TRBJ2-7
DNA: TGTGCCAGCAGCTTCGGGACTCTGAGTGAGCAGTACTTC
CDR3: CASSFGTLSEQYF

length: 15
D: NA
V: TRBV14
size: many
J: TRBJ2-1
DNA: TGTGCCAGCAGCCATAAGACTAGTAAGATCAATGAGCAGTTCTTC
CDR3: CASSHKTSKINEQFF

length: 15
D: TRBD1
V: TRBV27
size: few
J: TRBJ1-2
DNA: TGTGCCAGCAGTACCCGGGACAGGTTGCCTTATGGCTACACCTTC
CDR3: CASSTRDRLPYGYTF

length: 13
D: NA
V: TRBV29-1
size: NA
J: TRBJ2-1
DNA: TGCAGCGTCGAGGGCAGCCCCTACAATGAGCAGTTCTTC
CDR3: CSVEGSPYNEQFF

length: 14
D: NA
V: TRBV5-1
size: few
J: TRBJ1-1
DNA: TGCGCCAGCAGCCCCGAGGGGGTATGGACTGAAGCTTTCTTT
CDR3: CASSPEGVWTEAFF

length: 14
D: NA
V: TRBV30
size: NA
J: TRBJ2-3
DNA: TGTGCCTGGAGCCCGGGACTGAACACAGATACGCAGTATTTT
CDR3: CAWSPGLNTDTQYF

length: 12
D: NA
V: TRBV30
size: NA
J: TRBJ2-7
DNA: TGTGCCTGGAGTGTACGAAGCTACGAGCAGTACTTC
CDR3: CAWSVRSYEQYF

length: 15
D: NA
V: TRBV5-6
size: NA
J: TRBJ1-1
DNA: TGTGCCAGCAGGGGAGGAGGGACCATGAACACTGAAGCTTTCTTT
CDR3: CASRGGGTMNTEAFF

length: 15
D: TRBD2
V: TRBV7-2
size: few
J: TRBJ2-1
DNA: TGTGCCAGCACCCCGAGCGGGAGATCCGACAATGAGCAGTTCTTC
CDR3: CASTPSGRSDNEQFF

length: 15
D: TRBD1
V: TRBV30
size: NA
J: TRBJ1-1
DNA: TGTGCCTGGAGCGCTACGGGACAGGCGAGGTCTAAGTCTTTCTTT
CDR3: CAWSATGQARSKSFF

length: 11
D: NA
V: TRBV20-1
size: NA
J: TRBJ2-1
DNA: TGCAGTGCTTACGAGGGGGGGCTTCAGTTCTTC
CDR3: CSAYEGGLQFF

length: 13
D: TRBD1
V: TRBV28
size: NA
J: TRBJ2-1
DNA: TGTGCCAGCGGGCTGACAGGGTACAATGAGCAGTTCTTC
CDR3: CASGLTGYNEQFF

length: 17
D: NA
V: TRBV23-1
size: NA
J: TRBJ1-5
DNA: TGCGCCAGCAGTCAATCCGGGACGGAACATAGCAATCAGCCCCAGCATTTT
CDR3: CASSQSGTEHSNQPQHF

length: 16
D: TRBD1
V: TRBV23-1
size: few
J: TRBJ2-2
DNA: TGCGCCAGCAGTCAAATGTGCGACAGGGGATCCGGGGAGCTGTTTTTT
CDR3: CASSQMCDRGSGELFF

length: 15
D: NA
V: TRBV28
size: NA
J: TRBJ1-5
DNA: TGTGCCAGCATCAGGTACGGCACCTCCAATCAGCCCCAGCATTTT
CDR3: CASIRYGTSNQPQHF

length: 13
D: NA
V: TRBV29-1
size: NA
J: TRBJ1-2
DNA: TGCAGCGATGACGGGGGGCGGCTCTATGGCTACACCTTC
CDR3: CSDDGGRLYGYTF